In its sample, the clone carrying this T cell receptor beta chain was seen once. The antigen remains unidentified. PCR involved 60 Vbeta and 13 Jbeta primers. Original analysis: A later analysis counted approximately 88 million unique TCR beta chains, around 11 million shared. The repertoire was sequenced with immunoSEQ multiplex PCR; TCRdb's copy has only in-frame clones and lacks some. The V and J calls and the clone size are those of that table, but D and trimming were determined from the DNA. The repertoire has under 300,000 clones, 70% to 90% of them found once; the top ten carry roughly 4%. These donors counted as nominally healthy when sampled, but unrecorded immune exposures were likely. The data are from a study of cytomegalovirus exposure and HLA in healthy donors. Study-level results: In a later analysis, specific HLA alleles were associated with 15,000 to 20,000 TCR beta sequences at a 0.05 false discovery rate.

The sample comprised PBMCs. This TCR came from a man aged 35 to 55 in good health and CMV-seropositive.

CDR3 DNA: TGCGCCAGCAGCTCCTGGACAGGGGGCCCCGGGGAGCTGTTTTTT. It is translated as CASSSWTGGPGELFF. The gene calls are TRBV5-1 and TRBJ2-2, with 11 nucleotides matching TRBD1. The CDR3 totals 15 residues. Per germline, CDR1 SGHRS and CDR2 YFSETQ. V lost 3 bases and J lost 6; bases outside the gene matches: 4.